The 20 T cell receptor beta chains listed next were all sequenced from one sample in a study of CD8+CD57+ T cells in acquired aplastic anemia. TCR beta VDJ and CDR3 profiling used genomic DNA as template. TCRdb re-called the reads through MiXCR, storing one row per CDR3 protein. The sample shows more than 150,000 distinct CDR3 sequences, around 50% of them seen only once. Sequenced patients had shown CD8+CD57+ cell expansion by flow cytometry. The sequenced sample was sorted CD4+, CD8+, or CD8+CD57+ T cells (not recorded which) from PBMCs. The receptor set was obtained from a human donor with aplastic anemia.

A note on this clonotype: A junction end diverges from the germline sequence, so it may reflect a read error. The CDR3 DNA reads as TGTGCCAGTAGTGGACGGAACCAGGAGACCCAGTACTTC. This encodes CASSGRNQETQYF. This chain uses TRBV19 with TRBJ2-5; D unclear. Germline V CDR1 and CDR2: LNHDA, SQIVND (reference sequence). There are 13 residues in the CDR3.

The genes are TRBV2 and TRBJ1-5; 10 bases fit TRBD1. Looked up from germline, CDR1 is SNHLY and CDR2 is FYNNEI. V was clipped by 7 bases and J by 2 bases; unmatched bases: 5. This CDR3 is built from 15 residues. The chain's CDR3 is CASKSTGGGNQPQHF. CDR3 bases: TGTGCCAGCAAATCGACAGGGGGCGGCAATCAGCCCCAGCATTTT.

The chain carries TRBV29-1 and TRBJ1-5; tentative D call: TRBD1 (5 bases). Per germline, CDR1 SQVTM and CDR2 ANQGSEA. This CDR3 contains 15 residues. Trimming removed 5 bases at V and 2 bases at J, with 16 bases between. CDR3 loop: CSVSEGLLGNQPQHF. In nucleotides, the CDR3 is TGCAGCGTTTCGGAGGGGCTGTTGGGCAATCAGCCCCAGCATTTT.

The chain's CDR3 is CASSIAGATGELFF. In DNA form, the CDR3 reads TGTGCCAGTAGTATAGCCGGGGCTACCGGGGAGCTGTTTTTT. The V gene is TRBV19, the J gene TRBJ2-2; D is possibly TRBD1 or TRBD2 (5 bases each). Germline V gene sequence: CDR1 LNHDA, CDR2 SQIVND (reference sequence). V was trimmed by 1 base and J by 5 bases, leaving 8 bases between them. The CDR3 has 14 residues.

Regarding this clonotype: A read error may be the cause here, since a much bigger clone is one base away. The chain joins TRBV4-1 to TRBJ2-7; D unclear. Trimming stripped 2 bases from V and 7 bases from J, with 30 bases between. Germline-derived CDR1 and CDR2 are MGHRA and YSYEKL. The CDR3 has 19 amino acids. For the CDR3, the DNA is TGCGCCAGCAGCCAAAGATGGCCTCAAGACGGACGCGGATCGGTGGAGCAGTACTTC. This encodes CASSQRWPQDGRGSVEQYF.

The rearrangement joins TRBV7-9 to TRBJ1-4, with D perhaps TRBD1 (5 bases). The germline gives CDR1 SEHNR, CDR2 FQNEAQ (reference sequence). Trimming left V 7 bases short and J 3 bases short, with 9 bases between. The CDR3 totals 13 residues. The CDR3 reads CASNGQPNEKLFF. DNA for the CDR3: TGTGCCAGCAACGGACAACCTAATGAAAAACTGTTTTTT.

A few counts support this clonotype. The J gene is TRBJ2-1, the V gene TRBV15; no firm D call. The V gene's germline CDR1 is LNHNV and CDR2 YYDKDF (reference sequence). The CDR3 runs to 16 residues. The germline V and J ends were trimmed by 0 bases and 0 bases, with 9 bases remaining between them. The CDR3 here is CATSREGPGSYNEQFF. CDR3 DNA sequence: TGTGCCACCAGCAGAGAGGGCCCGGGCTCCTACAATGAGCAGTTCTTC.

This clonotype came up a few times. The chain links TRBV2 to TRBJ2-7; possibly TRBD1 for D (6 bases). This CDR3 region has 11 residues. Looked up from germline, CDR1 is SNHLY and CDR2 is FYNNEI. Trimming took 4 bases from V and 6 from J, leaving 7 bases between them. This chain's CDR3 is CASSGGGEQYF. Written as DNA, the CDR3 is TGTGCCAGCAGTGGAGGGGGCGAGCAGTACTTC.

The CDR3 DNA follows: TGTGCCAGCAGTGGACCGGGACAGGGAGGCCTCGAGCAGTACTTC. It encodes CASSGPGQGGLEQYF. J is TRBJ2-7 and V is TRBV2; 9 bases line up with TRBD1. Germline CDR1 and CDR2: SNHLY and FYNNEI. V gave up 4 bases and J gave up 6 bases; unmatched junction bases: 10. The CDR3 is 15 residues long.

At least ten counts were recorded for this clonotype. V gene TRBV19 combines with J gene TRBJ1-5, with a weak D call TRBD1 (5 bases). This CDR3 is 14 amino acids long. Trimming removed 5 bases from V and 3 bases from J, with 11 bases in between. CDR1 and CDR2 (germline): LNHDA, SQIVND (reference sequence). The CDR3 sequence is CASSPGRANQPQHF. CDR3 nucleotides: TGTGCCAGTAGTCCCGGCAGGGCCAATCAGCCCCAGCATTTT.

This clonotype was observed at least ten times. The chain is built from TRBV3-1 and TRBJ2-7, with a possible D match to TRBD1 (6 bases). The V gene's germline CDR1 is LGHDT and CDR2 YNNKEL (reference sequence). This CDR3 contains 13 residues. V lost 6 bases to trimming and J lost 3 bases, with 12 bases between them. The CDR3 DNA reads as TGTGCCAGCAGGAGGCAGGGGCGCTACGAGCAGTACTTC. It codes for CASRRQGRYEQYF.

This clonotype was counted between two and nine times. V usage is TRBV20-1 and J usage is TRBJ2-7; 7 nucleotides match TRBD2. V lost 0 bases, J lost 2 bases, and 4 bases stayed unmatched. Germline assignment: CDR1 DFQATT and CDR2 SNEGSKA (reference sequence). The CDR3 covers 14 residues. The CDR3, as DNA: TGCAGTGCTAGAGATAAGCGGGGTCCCTACGAGCAGTACTTC. The encoded protein is CSARDKRGPYEQYF.

This sequence joins TRBV7-2 and TRBJ2-1; 12 bases are shared with TRBD2. CDR3 length equals 13 residues. Germline lookup yields CDR1 SGHTA and CDR2 FQGNSA. J gave up 15 bases and V 5 bases, and 8 bases lay outside the gene matches. DNA for the CDR3: TGTGCCAGCAGCACCGAAACTAGCGGGAGGCCGTTCTTC. This encodes CASSTETSGRPFF.

V and J are TRBV28 and TRBJ1-2; TRBD1 aligns across 7 bases. CDR1 and CDR2 (germline): MDHEN, SYDVKM. This CDR3 has 14 amino acids. Trimming cost V 5 bases and J 6 bases; bases outside gene matches: 9. In nucleotides, the CDR3 is TGTGCCAGCAGTCCGACAGGGTTTGACGATGGCTACACCTTC. Translating gives CASSPTGFDDGYTF.

This clonotype was recorded many times. V and J are TRBV20-1 and TRBJ2-1; the match to TRBD2 covers 11 bases. The CDR3 is made up of 19 amino acids. Germline V lookup: CDR1 DFQATT, CDR2 SNEGSKA (reference sequence). V shed 3 bases and J 6 bases; nucleotides not matched to a gene: 19. CDR3 coding DNA: TGCAGTGCTAGTGGGGTGATGGGTAGCGGGGGGGCCTTGCTCAATGAGCAGTTCTTC. Translated, it gives CSASGVMGSGGALLNEQFF.

On this clonotype itself: A much larger clone lies one base from this, so it may be a read error. The genes are TRBV20-1 and TRBJ2-3; D possibly corresponds to TRBD2 (6 bases). The V gene's germline CDR1 is DFQATT and CDR2 SNEGSKA (reference sequence). The CDR3 is 14 residues long. Trimming took 5 bases from V and 2 from J, leaving 14 bases between them. CDR3 nucleotides: TGCAGTGCTGCGGGACCTCTTATCACAGATACGCAGTATTTT. This gives the protein CSAAGPLITDTQYF.

This clonotype was seen ten or more times. The V and J genes are TRBV2 and TRBJ2-1; D is unclear. V was pared by 1 base and J by 13 bases, with 11 bases between. CDR1 SNHLY and CDR2 FYNNEI come from the germline V gene. The CDR3 loop spans 12 amino acids. Here the CDR3 DNA reads TGTGCCAGCAGTGAAGTTGCGACGTTACAGTTCTTC. This encodes CASSEVATLQFF.

This clonotype was counted many times. This chain joins TRBV6-5 and TRBJ2-3; a weak D match, TRBD1 (5 bases). The CDR3 runs to 14 residues. V lost 6 bases to trimming and J lost 0 bases, with 10 bases between them. Germline V lookup: CDR1 MNHEY, CDR2 SVGAGI. This CDR3 reads CASSHRKSTDTQYF. CDR3 DNA sequence: TGTGCCAGCAGCCACAGGAAGAGCACAGATACGCAGTATTTT.

This clonotype has at least ten counts. The J gene is TRBJ1-2, the V gene TRBV5-1; 9 bases are shared with TRBD1. This CDR3 is 13 amino acids long. J gave up 8 bases and V 4 bases, and 6 bases lay outside the gene matches. CDR1 and CDR2 (germline): SGHRS, YFSETQ. The CDR3 is CASSRTGAEGYTF. The CDR3 nucleotides read TGCGCCAGCAGCCGGACAGGGGCAGAAGGCTACACCTTC.

This clonotype was observed many times. The chain recombines TRBV24-1 with TRBJ1-2; a possible D gene is TRBD1 (6 bases). The CDR3 runs to 14 residues. Germline loops: CDR1 KGHDR, CDR2 SFDVKD. Trimming left V 6 bases short and J 8 bases short, with 18 bases between. The CDR3 region has the DNA TGTGCCACCAGTCCAGAGGACAGAACAGCAGGCTACACCTTC. It is translated as CATSPEDRTAGYTF.